A single sample gave rise to the 22 T cell receptor beta chains below, sequenced in a study of identifying expanded T cells in peripheral blood. Sequencing used immunoSEQ multiplex PCR; TCRdb keeps in-frame clones, though not all of them. The table has 75,000 to 90,000 clones, roughly 86% seen once; the top ten hold approximately 18%. The sequenced sample was blood. The receptor source for this set is a person aged 18 to 75 in good health.

This clone was seen a single time. This sequence joins TRBV28 and TRBJ2-7; D is perhaps TRBD1 (5 bases). This CDR3 comprises 12 residues. Germline-derived CDR1 and CDR2 are MDHEN and SYDVKM. The CDR3 region is CGVQDVFYEQYF. The CDR3 DNA sequence: TGTGGAGTACAGGACGTCTTCTACGAGCAGTACTTC.

The chain joins TRBV7-8 to TRBJ1-4, with TRBD1 identical over 11 bases. The J segment lost 7 bases and the V segment lost 6 bases, leaving 7 bases of the junction unmatched. This CDR3 is built from 15 residues. Germline V lookup: CDR1 SGHVS, CDR2 FQNEAQ. CDR3 residues: CASSSPGQGGEKLFF. CDR3 DNA sequence: TGTGCCAGCAGTTCGCCGGGACAGGGGGGTGAAAAACTGTTTTTT.

The chain recombines TRBV5-1 with TRBJ2-7; TRBD1 agrees at 9 bases. CDR3 length: 13 residues. CDR1 SGHRS and CDR2 YFSETQ come from the germline V gene. V gave up 1 base and J gave up 6 bases; unmatched junction bases: 2. This CDR3 is CASSLTGGVEQYF. The CDR3 nucleotides read TGCGCCAGCAGCTTGACAGGGGGCGTCGAGCAGTACTTC.

V usage is TRBV6-4 and J usage is TRBJ1-1; D unclear. Germline values: CDR1 MRHNA, CDR2 SNTAGT. Trimming removed 3 bases from V and 0 bases from J, with 5 bases in between. The CDR3 has 13 residues. The CDR3: CASSEGLNTEAFF. Here the CDR3 DNA reads TGTGCCAGCAGTGAGGGGTTGAACACTGAAGCTTTCTTT.

The chain has TRBV11-3 and TRBJ1-1, with TRBD1 as a possible D gene (6 bases). The CDR3 is 14 amino acids. CDR1 is SGHNT, CDR2 YENEEA, per germline. The V and J ends lost 5 bases and 4 bases respectively, with 14 bases between them. This chain's CDR3 is CASSQGGGGTEAFF. The CDR3, as DNA: TGTGCCAGCAGCCAAGGGGGGGGCGGCACTGAAGCTTTCTTT.

The genes are TRBV15 and TRBJ2-7; 7 positions agree with TRBD2. The junction had 2 bases not matched to a gene; V was cut back by 0 bases and J by 3 bases. The CDR3 is made up of 14 amino acids. CDR1 is LNHNV and CDR2 is YYDKDF in the germline V gene (reference sequence). CDR3 region: CATSRDAGVYEQYF. For the CDR3, the DNA is TGTGCCACCAGCAGAGATGCGGGAGTCTACGAGCAGTACTTC.

The chain has TRBV28 and TRBJ2-7; 13 bases map to TRBD2. The CDR3 runs 21 residues. J lost 2 bases, V lost 1 base, and 17 bases had no gene match. CDR1 is MDHEN, CDR2 SYDVKM, per germline. The CDR3 loop is CASSLSSRTSGSVGSTYEQYF. In nucleotides, the CDR3 is TGTGCCAGCAGTTTATCATCTCGGACTAGCGGGAGTGTTGGAAGCACCTACGAGCAGTACTTC.

The chain uses TRBV5-6 and TRBJ2-6; D not resolved. This CDR3 contains 16 residues. V was shortened by 0 bases and J by 2 bases, with 9 bases between the two germline ends. The germline CDR1 and CDR2 sequences are SGHDT and YYEEEE. In nucleotides, the CDR3 is TGTGCCAGCAGCTTGGTCACCAGGACTGGGGCCAACGTCCTGACTTTC. Protein product: CASSLVTRTGANVLTF.

The rearrangement joins TRBV7-9 to TRBJ2-1; 7 bases fit TRBD2. CDR3 length equals 15 residues. Germline loops: CDR1 SEHNR, CDR2 FQNEAQ (reference sequence). Trimming at V came to 1 base and at J to 10 bases, leaving 10 bases not matched to a gene. The CDR3 DNA reads TGTGCCAGCAGCTTAGTACCTAGCGGATCAAGGGAGCAGTTCTTC. Encoded protein: CASSLVPSGSREQFF.

In regard to this clone: The germline gene is not matched at one end of the junction; a read error may be the cause. The chain has TRBV14 and TRBJ2-7; 9 nucleotides agree with TRBD2. Germline V gene sequence: CDR1 SGHDN, CDR2 FVKESK. The CDR3 runs to 13 residues. CDR3 in DNA: TGTGCCAGAAATCGGAGCGGGAGGCTCCTAGATGACTTC. Its protein product is CARNRSGRLLDDF.

This clone occurred once. The chain carries TRBV5-1 and TRBJ2-1; perhaps TRBD2 as D (6 bases). Trimming left V 4 bases short and J 5 bases short, with 19 bases between. CDR3 length: 16 residues. Germline V gene lookup returns CDR1 SGHRS and CDR2 YFSETQ. The DNA for the CDR3 is TGCGCCAGCAGCCAAGGGGACGGCGGGGTGCACAATGAGCAGTTCTTC. Protein product: CASSQGDGGVHNEQFF. The full variable domain, its missing parts supplied by reference TRBV5-1 and TRBJ2-1, is KAGVTQTPRYLIKTRGQQVTLSCSPISGHRSVSWYQQTPGQGLQFLFEYFSETQRNKGNFPGRFSGRQFSNSRSEMNVSTLELGDSALYLCASSQGDGGVHNEQFFGPGTRLTVL.

The chain links TRBV9 to TRBJ2-7, with a weak D call TRBD2 (6 bases). Germline loops: CDR1 SGDLS, CDR2 YYNGEE. The CDR3 length is 15 residues. Trimming took 4 bases from V and 4 from J, leaving 18 bases between them. The CDR3 region has the DNA TGTGCCAGCAGCCCCGTGGGAGGTGGAGTATACGAGCAGTACTTC. As protein: CASSPVGGGVYEQYF. Using reference TRBV9 and TRBJ2-7 for the parts outside the CDR3, the full variable domain is DSGVTQTPKHLITATGQRVTLRCSPRSGDLSVYWYQQSLDQGLQFLIQYYNGEERAKGNILERFSAQQFPDLHSELNLSSLELGDSALYFCASSPVGGGVYEQYFGPGTRLTVT.

The chain links TRBV6-1 to TRBJ1-1; D is unresolved. V was shortened by 0 bases and J by 5 bases, with 13 bases between the two germline ends. The CDR3 has 15 residues. Germline values: CDR1 MNHNS, CDR2 SASEGT. The CDR3 DNA reads TGTGCCAGCAGTGAAGCTCGTGGTGTTGGGACTGAAGCTTTCTTT. This gives the protein CASSEARGVGTEAFF.

A single count supports this clone. V is TRBV6-5 and J is TRBJ2-7, with D possibly being TRBD1 (6 bases). The germline V and J ends were trimmed by 2 bases and 2 bases, with 13 bases remaining between them. The CDR3 runs to 15 residues. From germline, CDR1 is MNHEY and CDR2 SVGAGI. CDR3 nucleotides: TGTGCCAGCAGTTACCAGGACAGACCAACCTACGAGCAGTACTTC. As protein: CASSYQDRPTYEQYF.

V and J are TRBV6-5 and TRBJ2-5; 7 positions agree with TRBD2. This CDR3 region has 16 residues. J lost 1 base, V lost 0 bases, and 5 bases had no gene match. Germline lookup yields CDR1 MNHEY and CDR2 SVGAGI. CDR3 residues: CASSYSWGGTQETQYF. Written as DNA, the CDR3 is TGTGCCAGCAGTTACTCTTGGGGGGGGACCCAAGAGACCCAGTACTTC.

This chain connects TRBV5-6 to TRBJ2-5; D is unclear. CDR1 is SGHDT, CDR2 YYEEEE, per germline. The CDR3 extends over 15 amino acids. The germline V and J ends were trimmed by 6 bases and 4 bases, with 19 bases remaining between them. The CDR3 sequence is CASTLIGYGGETQYF. CDR3 in DNA: TGTGCCAGCACCCTAATCGGCTACGGCGGAGAGACCCAGTACTTC.

This clone occurred once. The chain joins TRBV15 to TRBJ1-1; tentatively, D is TRBD1 (6 bases). The CDR3 runs 13 residues. V was trimmed by 5 bases and J by 4 bases, leaving 11 bases between them. Looked up from germline, CDR1 is LNHNV and CDR2 is YYDKDF (reference sequence). DNA for the CDR3: TGTGCCACCAGCGCTGGGGGGCCCACTGAAGCTTTCTTT. The encoded protein is CATSAGGPTEAFF.

A word on this clone: Sequence at one end of the junction differs from germline and may be a read error. The chain couples TRBV7-7 to TRBJ2-1; TRBD1 matches 8 bases. CDR1 is SSHAT, CDR2 FNYEAQ, per germline (reference sequence). This CDR3 contains 14 residues. The CDR3 sequence is CASSVSGQGNEQFF. The DNA for the CDR3 is TGTGCTAGCAGCGTCTCTGGACAGGGCAATGAGCAGTTCTTC.

The CDR3 sequence: CASSPPPGNYEQYF. The CDR3 DNA sequence: TGTGCCAGCTCACCACCCCCAGGGAACTACGAGCAGTACTTC. The chain employs TRBV18 and TRBJ2-7; TRBD1 might be the D (5 bases). V lost 0 bases to trimming and J lost 3 bases, with 9 bases between them. The CDR3 length is 14 residues. CDR1 KGHSH and CDR2 LQKENI come from the germline V gene. The whole variable domain, filled in from reference TRBV18 and TRBJ2-7, reads NAGVMQNPRHLVRRRGQEARLRCSPMKGHSHVYWYRQLPEEGLKFMVYLQKENIIDESGMPKERFSAEFPKEGPSILRIQQVVRGDSAAYFCASSPPPGNYEQYFGPGTRLTVT.

This clone was seen ten or more times. This chain connects TRBV7-2 to TRBJ1-5; 7 bases are a match to TRBD1. V lost 3 bases and J lost 0; bases outside the gene matches: 5. Per the germline V gene, CDR1 is SGHTA and CDR2 is FQGNSA. The CDR3 length is 16 residues. The CDR3 DNA reads TGTGCCAGCAGCTTTGGCACAGGGGATAGCAATCAGCCCCAGCATTTT. Translated: CASSFGTGDSNQPQHF.

V and J are TRBV11-2 and TRBJ2-5, with 14 bases aligning to TRBD2. The length of the CDR3 is 17 residues. V was clipped by 5 bases and J by 4 bases; unmatched bases: 9. Germline CDR1 is SGHAT and CDR2 is FQNNGV. The chain's CDR3 is CASSMGTSGGTLETQYF. The CDR3 DNA sequence: TGTGCCAGCAGCATGGGGACTAGCGGGGGAACTCTAGAGACCCAGTACTTC. Together with reference TRBV11-2 and TRBJ2-5, the CDR3 gives the full variable domain: EAGVAQSPRYKIIEKRQSVAFWCNPISGHATLYWYQQILGQGPKLLIQFQNNGVVDDSQLPKDRFSAERLKGVDSTLKIQPAKLEDSAVYLCASSMGTSGGTLETQYFGPGTRLLVL.

This rearrangement joins TRBV18 to TRBJ2-2; 13 positions match TRBD2. Per germline, CDR1 KGHSH and CDR2 LQKENI. The CDR3 has 20 amino acids. V lost 0 bases to trimming and J lost 3 bases; unmatched junction nucleotides: 10. CDR3 in amino acids: CASSPPEGLAGVIDTGELFF. The CDR3, as DNA: TGTGCCAGCTCACCACCAGAAGGACTAGCGGGAGTGATAGACACCGGGGAGCTGTTTTTT. Using reference TRBV18 and TRBJ2-2 for the parts outside the CDR3, the full variable domain is NAGVMQNPRHLVRRRGQEARLRCSPMKGHSHVYWYRQLPEEGLKFMVYLQKENIIDESGMPKERFSAEFPKEGPSILRIQQVVRGDSAAYFCASSPPEGLAGVIDTGELFFGEGSRLTVL.